The next 9 T cell receptor beta chains were all read from a single sample in a study of siplizumab effects on memory and regulatory T cells. TCRdb's table, derived via immunoSEQ multiplex PCR, lists solely in-frame clones and lacks some. The table shows some 100,000 clones, with 85% to 95% occurring only once. The material sequenced was non-Treg CD4+ T cells sorted from blood. The receptors were sampled from a human donor in good health.

The chain has TRBV27 and TRBJ2-3; 13 bases fit TRBD2. The trim removed 4 bases at V and 8 bases at J, leaving 9 bases unmatched. This CDR3 is built from 16 residues. Germline CDR1 is MNHEY and CDR2 is SMNVEV (reference sequence). This CDR3 reads CASSSWTSGSVGTQYF. DNA for the CDR3: TGTGCCAGCAGTTCTTGGACTAGCGGGAGTGTGGGTACGCAGTATTTT.

The chain uses TRBV7-9 and TRBJ1-2, with D perhaps matching TRBD1 (5 bases). V was pared by 0 bases and J by 4 bases, with 12 bases between. The CDR3 runs 15 residues. CDR1 is SEHNR and CDR2 is FQNEAQ in the germline V gene (reference sequence). The CDR3 sequence is CASSLAGLGGYGYTF. CDR3 nucleotide sequence: TGTGCCAGCAGCTTAGCAGGCCTCGGGGGCTATGGCTACACCTTC.

This clone came up once. The chain has TRBV27 and TRBJ2-7; 7 bases line up with TRBD2. The V gene end was trimmed by 7 bases and the J gene end by 2 bases; junction bases not matched to a gene: 5. CDR1 and CDR2 (germline): MNHEY, SMNVEV (reference sequence). The CDR3 is made up of 13 amino acids. For the CDR3, the DNA is TGTGCCAGCACGGGGGGATCCACCTACGAGCAGTACTTC. Its protein is CASTGGSTYEQYF.

The genes are TRBV28 and TRBJ1-2; D remains ambiguous. The CDR3 is 13 residues long. Germline assignment: CDR1 MDHEN and CDR2 SYDVKM. V dropped 3 bases and J dropped 8 bases, with 13 bases sitting between them. CDR3 sequence (DNA): TGTGCCAGCAGTTTGACATTTCCTGAGGGCTACACCTTC. This sequence encodes CASSLTFPEGYTF.

In this sample, this clone turned up once. The rearrangement links TRBV11-2 to TRBJ2-7; 8 nucleotides agree with TRBD1. The trim removed 1 base at V and 1 base at J, leaving 6 bases unmatched. The CDR3 runs to 16 residues. Germline values: CDR1 SGHAT, CDR2 FQNNGV. CDR3 region: CASSLAGTGLSYEQYF. In DNA form, the CDR3 reads TGTGCCAGCAGCTTAGCGGGGACAGGTCTTTCCTACGAGCAGTACTTC.

The V gene is TRBV5-1, the J gene TRBJ1-2; 8 bases are a match to TRBD1. Trimming removed 3 bases from V and 2 bases from J; junction bases left unmatched: 3. CDR3 length: 14 residues. Germline V gene data show CDR1 as SGHRS and CDR2 as YFSETQ. The CDR3: CASSSRTGNYGYTF. The CDR3, as DNA: TGCGCCAGCAGCTCAAGGACAGGGAACTATGGCTACACCTTC.

J is TRBJ2-1 and V is TRBV4-1, with unresolved D. CDR3 length: 13 amino acids. The V end was cut by 1 base, the J end by 12 bases, with 13 bases between. Germline CDR1 MGHRA, CDR2 YSYEKL. CDR3 in amino acids: CASSQGPVETQFF. The DNA of the CDR3 is TGCGCCAGCAGCCAAGGTCCGGTTGAAACGCAGTTCTTC.

This clone was picked up a small number of times. The CDR3 reads CASGRDDATF. CDR3 nucleotides: TGCGCCAGCGGCAGGGATGACGCCACCTTC. The rearrangement links TRBV10-2 to TRBJ1-2, with a tentative D call TRBD1 (5 bases). The germline V gene has CDR1 WSHSY and CDR2 SAAADI. Between the trimmed V and J ends, which lost 8 bases and 13 bases, there was a span of 14 bases. This CDR3 is 10 amino acids long.

V usage is TRBV28 and J usage is TRBJ1-2; D is uncertain. Trimming left V 1 base short and J 7 bases short, with 10 bases between. Germline values: CDR1 MDHEN, CDR2 SYDVKM. The CDR3 contains 13 residues. CDR3: CASSLLPRTGYTF. The CDR3 coding sequence is TGTGCCAGCAGTTTATTACCCAGGACTGGCTACACCTTC.